Listed below are T cell receptor beta chains from one sample, sequenced in a study of T cell responses to AZD1222 COVID-19 vaccine. The protocol was immunoSEQ multiplex PCR, while the TCRdb copy is restricted to in-frame clones and leaves out a portion. The sample holds about 120,000 clones, more than 85% seen once. The material was peripheral blood, obtained on day 0 of AZD1222 vaccination. These receptors all stem from an adult in good health. Each CDR3 is given with its conserved first and last residue. The order of the fields is D gene, V gene, J gene, clone size, CDR3 DNA, CDR3 protein. The D gene is left open where the match is weak. Size values are once, few and many counts, or a class for expanded clones, and some rows have none.

d_gene: .; v_gene: TRBV5-5; j_gene: TRBJ1-5; abundance: .; CDR3nt: TGTGCCAGCAGTTTGGGGACTGCCATAGGGCCCCAGCATTTT; CDR3aa: CASSLGTAIGPQHF
d_gene: .; v_gene: TRBV12-5; j_gene: TRBJ1-2; abundance: few; CDR3nt: TGTGCTAGTGGAAAACACGGGTCCTTGGGCTACACCTTC; CDR3aa: CASGKHGSLGYTF
d_gene: .; v_gene: TRBV21-1; j_gene: TRBJ1-2; abundance: .; CDR3nt: TGTGCCAGCAGCAAAGAGAGTAGGACAGATGTTGGCTACACCTTC; CDR3aa: CASSKESRTDVGYTF
d_gene: TRBD1; v_gene: TRBV6-5; j_gene: TRBJ1-2; abundance: .; CDR3nt: TGTGCCAGCATACGACAGGGGTCGGGCTATGGCTACACCTTC; CDR3aa: CASIRQGSGYGYTF
d_gene: .; v_gene: TRBV7-8; j_gene: TRBJ1-2; abundance: .; CDR3nt: TGTGCCAGCAGCCCCATGACAGTTAACTATGGCTACACCTTC; CDR3aa: CASSPMTVNYGYTF
d_gene: .; v_gene: TRBV30; j_gene: TRBJ1-6; abundance: once; CDR3nt: TGTGCCTGGAGTGTAGGGCAGCTAAACTATAATTCACCCCTCCACTTT; CDR3aa: CAWSVGQLNYNSPLHF
d_gene: .; v_gene: TRBV28; j_gene: TRBJ1-5; abundance: .; CDR3nt: TGTGCCAGCAGATCCCCACCGGACCGCACCCAGCATTTT; CDR3aa: CASRSPPDRTQHF
d_gene: .; v_gene: TRBV19; j_gene: TRBJ2-3; abundance: .; CDR3nt: TGTGCCAGTAGTATAAGCTTTAGCACAGATACGCAGTATTTT; CDR3aa: CASSISFSTDTQYF
d_gene: .; v_gene: TRBV5-1; j_gene: TRBJ1-2; abundance: .; CDR3nt: TGCGCCAGCAGCCTAGGGGCCCCTGGCTATGGCTACACCTTC; CDR3aa: CASSLGAPGYGYTF
d_gene: .; v_gene: TRBV27; j_gene: TRBJ2-1; abundance: .; CDR3nt: TGTGCCAGCAGGGAAAGGGCATCCTACAATGAGCAGTTCTTC; CDR3aa: CASRERASYNEQFF